The 21 T cell receptor beta chains listed next were all sequenced from one sample in a study of cytomegalovirus exposure and HLA in healthy donors. PCR was performed using 60 Vbeta and 13 Jbeta primers. Profiled with immunoSEQ multiplex PCR; TCRdb holds only in-frame clones, not every one. The table lists 120,000 or so clones, roughly 80% of them singletons. Material for sequencing was PBMCs. The receptors come from a man aged 30 to 45 in good health and CMV-seronegative.

This clone appeared a single time. V is TRBV27 and J is TRBJ1-6; no clear D. The germline CDR1 and CDR2 sequences are MNHEY and SMNVEV (reference sequence). This CDR3 has 12 amino acids. The ends were cut back, 6 bases at V and 7 bases at J, with 7 bases in the middle. CDR3 loop: CASSLKNSPLHF. In DNA, the CDR3 is TGTGCCAGCAGCCTAAAGAATTCACCCCTCCACTTT.

This clone was seen just once. The chain links TRBV4-3 to TRBJ2-1; weak D call: TRBD1 (5 bases). V was trimmed by 3 bases and J by 0 bases, leaving 12 bases between them. The CDR3 loop spans 16 amino acids. From germline, CDR1 is LGHNA and CDR2 YSLEER. The chain's CDR3 is CASSHRLTASYNEQFF. The DNA for the CDR3 is TGCGCCAGCAGCCACCGCTTGACAGCCTCCTACAATGAGCAGTTCTTC.

This clone has a handful of counts. The gene calls are TRBV4-1 and TRBJ2-3; 8 nucleotides align to TRBD1. Trimming took 1 base from V and 5 from J; bases not matched to a gene: 14. Germline V CDR1 and CDR2: MGHRA, YSYEKL. This CDR3 has 18 residues. The CDR3 loop is CASSQALRRTGKVDTQYF. The CDR3 DNA sequence: TGCGCCAGCAGCCAAGCCCTGCGCCGGACAGGGAAAGTAGATACGCAGTATTTT.

J is TRBJ2-1 and V is TRBV6-5; 9 nucleotides align to TRBD2. The CDR3 is 15 amino acids. Germline V CDR1 and CDR2: MNHEY, SVGAGI. The junction had 10 bases not matched to a gene; V was cut back by 6 bases and J by 7 bases. CDR3 residues: CASRFLAGMENEQFF. In nucleotides, the CDR3 is TGTGCCAGCAGGTTTCTAGCGGGGATGGAAAATGAGCAGTTCTTC.

This chain joins TRBV5-6 and TRBJ1-6, with a tentative D call TRBD1 (6 bases). The germline gives CDR1 SGHDT, CDR2 YYEEEE. The CDR3 loop spans 17 amino acids. The V and J ends lost 0 bases and 9 bases respectively, with 19 bases between them. CDR3 loop: CASSLARHRALISPLHF. The DNA of the CDR3 is TGTGCCAGCAGCTTGGCCAGGCACAGGGCATTAATTTCACCCCTCCACTTT.

On this clone: This CDR3 is also generated by other DNA sequences in the sample. The CDR3 spells CASSDPGYGYTF. The CDR3 DNA is TGTGCCAGCAGTGACCCAGGCTATGGCTACACCTTC. The gene calls are TRBV2 and TRBJ1-2; no firm D call. V lost 3 bases to trimming and J lost 4 bases, with 6 bases between them. The CDR3 covers 12 residues. Germline-derived CDR1 and CDR2 are SNHLY and FYNNEI.

As to this clone: An end of the junction differs from the germline gene, which may be a read error. The chain combines TRBV4-1 with TRBJ2-6; 7 bases agree with TRBD1. CDR3 length equals 19 residues. The germline V gene encodes CDR1 MGHRA and CDR2 YSYEKL. The CDR3 DNA sequence: TGCGCCAGCAGCCAAGTAGGGGGCCAGAGGGCCTCTGGGGCCAACGGCCTGACTTTC. Amino acids: CASSQVGGQRASGANGLTF.

The CDR3, as DNA: TGTGCCAGCAGTGAGCAGACAGGGTTTGGCGCTTTCTTT. Amino acids: CASSEQTGFGAFF. This chain joins TRBV2 and TRBJ1-1; 7 nucleotides match TRBD1. The CDR3 sequence is 13 residues long. Germline V gives CDR1 SNHLY, CDR2 FYNNEI. V was clipped by 3 bases and J by 11 bases; unmatched bases: 9. Drawing the rest from reference TRBV2 and TRBJ1-1, the complete variable domain is EPEVTQTPSHQVTQMGQEVILRCVPISNHLYFYWYRQILGQKVEFLVSFYNNEISEKSEIFDDQFSVERPDGSNFTLKIRSTKLEDSAMYFCASSEQTGFGAFFGQGTRLTVV.

This chain links TRBV5-1 with TRBJ2-7; TRBD2 might be the D (6 bases). V lost 0 bases and J lost 5, with 12 bases in between. The germline gives CDR1 SGHRS, CDR2 YFSETQ. CDR3 size: 14 residues. The CDR3 loop reads CASSLEAGFDEQYF. In DNA, the CDR3 is TGCGCCAGCAGCTTGGAGGCGGGGTTCGACGAGCAGTACTTC.

The V gene is TRBV6-1, the J gene TRBJ2-7; 7 bases map to TRBD1. Germline CDR1 reads MNHNS; CDR2 reads SASEGT. V was pared by 6 bases and J by 3 bases, with 8 bases of the junction left unmatched. This CDR3 spans 14 amino acids. CDR3 DNA sequence: TGTGCCAGCAGGAAGACAGGGTCGAGCTACGAGCAGTACTTC. It yields the protein CASRKTGSSYEQYF.

This chain links TRBV19 with TRBJ1-1; D is perhaps TRBD1 (5 bases). V lost 3 bases to trimming and J lost 0 bases, with 11 bases between them. The CDR3 sequence is 15 residues long. Germline CDR1 and CDR2: LNHDA and SQIVND (reference sequence). The CDR3 sequence: CASSILDNLNTEAFF. CDR3 in DNA: TGTGCCAGTAGTATTTTGGACAACCTGAACACTGAAGCTTTCTTT.

This chain connects TRBV10-3 to TRBJ1-1, with 8 nucleotides matching TRBD1. With 2 bases clipped from V and 1 base from J, the junction kept 3 bases outside the gene matches. The CDR3 consists of 15 residues. The germline CDR1 and CDR2 sequences are ENHRY and SYGVKD. The CDR3 nucleotides read TGTGCCATCAGTGAGCGAGACAGGGGGAACACTGAAGCTTTCTTT. Protein: CAISERDRGNTEAFF.

The J gene is TRBJ2-2, the V gene TRBV6-6; TRBD1 aligns across 9 bases. The germline gives CDR1 MNHNY, CDR2 SVGAGI (reference sequence). The CDR3 is made up of 16 amino acids. The trim removed 5 bases at V and 7 bases at J, leaving 11 bases unmatched. The CDR3 sequence is CASSGPGQGTGGELFF. The CDR3 region has the DNA TGTGCCAGCAGTGGTCCGGGACAGGGTACGGGCGGGGAGCTGTTTTTT.

The table lists this clone with a few counts. V is TRBV7-8 and J is TRBJ2-3, with TRBD2 identical over 7 bases. The ends lost 5 bases at V and 1 base at J; junction bases unmatched: 9. The germline V gene has CDR1 SGHVS and CDR2 FQNEAQ. This CDR3 region has 16 residues. CDR3 DNA sequence: TGTGCCAGCAGCCCATGGCCTAGCGGAGGCACAGATACGCAGTATTTT. Its translation is CASSPWPSGGTDTQYF.

V is TRBV19 and J is TRBJ2-7; 7 bases map to TRBD2. The germline V gene has CDR1 LNHDA and CDR2 SQIVND (reference sequence). V shed 4 bases and J 2 bases; nucleotides not matched to a gene: 11. The CDR3 has 16 residues. As DNA, the CDR3 is TGTGCCAGTAGTACCCCCCGGGGGGATGAAGCCTACGAGCAGTACTTC. This gives the protein CASSTPRGDEAYEQYF.

This clone was found a few times. The J gene is TRBJ1-3, the V gene TRBV4-2, with a weak D call TRBD1 (6 bases). The V gene lost 7 bases and the J gene lost 4 bases, with 17 bases spanning the gap. This CDR3 has 15 residues. Germline V lookup: CDR1 LGHNA, CDR2 YNFKEQ. The CDR3 is CASTTGPPEGNTIYF. CDR3 nucleotide sequence: TGTGCCAGCACCACAGGGCCCCCGGAGGGAAACACCATATATTTT.

The rearrangement uses TRBV27 and TRBJ2-7; possible D gene TRBD1, 5 bases. The V gene's germline CDR1 is MNHEY and CDR2 SMNVEV (reference sequence). The CDR3 is made up of 13 amino acids. With 6 bases removed from V and 2 bases from J, the gap between germline ends came to 11 bases. CDR3 sequence reads: CASRPGFTYEQYF. The CDR3 DNA follows: TGTGCCAGCAGGCCAGGGTTCACCTACGAGCAGTACTTC.

The J gene is TRBJ1-2, the V gene TRBV29-1; 7 positions agree with TRBD1. Germline V gene sequence: CDR1 SQVTM, CDR2 ANQGSEA. There are 14 residues in the CDR3. V lost 1 base, J lost 4 bases, and 6 bases stayed unmatched. The CDR3 region has the DNA TGCAGCGTTGAAGTACAGGGGAGGCCCTATGGCTACACCTTC. Translating it yields CSVEVQGRPYGYTF.

Note on this clone: One end of the junction varies from germline; a read error may be responsible. V gene TRBV29-1 combines with J gene TRBJ2-6; TRBD1 might be the D (5 bases). CDR3 length equals 13 residues. The germline V gene has CDR1 SQVTM and CDR2 ANQGSEA. The CDR3 coding sequence is TGCAGCGTGGCAGCGACTGGGGCCAACGGCCTGACTTTC. It translates to CSVAATGANGLTF.

The chain joins TRBV10-1 to TRBJ1-1, with D possibly TRBD1 on 6 matching bases. Germline V gives CDR1 WNHNN, CDR2 SYGVQD (reference sequence). The CDR3 has 14 residues. The V end lost 6 bases, the J end lost 1 base, and 12 bases lay between the germline ends. DNA for the CDR3: TGCGCCAGCAGGGGGGACACCCCGAACACTGAAGCTTTCTTT. Its translation: CASRGDTPNTEAFF.

The DNA of the CDR3 is TGTGCCAGCAGTTTTACGCGGGGGGACAATGAGCAGTTCTTC. This sequence encodes CASSFTRGDNEQFF. This chain connects TRBV2 to TRBJ2-1, with 8 bases identical to TRBD2. Germline trimming cut 5 bases from V and 5 bases from J; bases unmatched to any gene: 5. Germline V gene data show CDR1 as SNHLY and CDR2 as FYNNEI. The CDR3 has 14 residues.